These 18 T cell receptor beta chains came from one sample sequenced in a study of blood T cell repertoires in COVID-19. Produced via immunoSEQ multiplex PCR; TCRdb's table is partial and in-frame only. The profile shows 90,000 to 130,000 clones, around 86% of them singletons. The source material was peripheral blood. All receptors derive from a man aged 40-55 years with acute or convalescent COVID-19.

V is TRBV24-1 and J is TRBJ1-3, with D maybe TRBD1 (6 bases). The V end lost 3 bases, the J end lost 9 bases, and 14 bases lay between the germline ends. The CDR3 length is 14 residues. Germline values: CDR1 KGHDR, CDR2 SFDVKD. The CDR3 protein is CATSDEQGSGTIYF. The CDR3, as DNA: TGTGCCACCAGTGATGAACAGGGATCGGGCACCATATATTTT.

V is TRBV24-1 and J is TRBJ1-5; a possible D gene is TRBD1 (5 bases). V lost 4 bases and J lost 1, with 7 bases in between. Germline V CDR1 and CDR2: KGHDR, SFDVKD. This CDR3 has 14 amino acids. The CDR3: CATSEDNSNQPQHF. The CDR3 region has the DNA TGTGCCACCAGTGAGGACAACAGCAATCAGCCCCAGCATTTT.

The chain recombines TRBV2 with TRBJ1-5; possible D gene TRBD1, 5 bases. CDR3 length equals 17 residues. Germline V gives CDR1 SNHLY, CDR2 FYNNEI. V was cut by 1 base and J by 5 bases, with 18 bases left in between. CDR3 residues: CASSEGRDTGVDQPQHF. CDR3 nucleotides: TGTGCCAGCAGTGAAGGCCGAGATACAGGAGTGGATCAGCCCCAGCATTTT. Full variable domain (missing parts from reference TRBV2 and TRBJ1-5): EPEVTQTPSHQVTQMGQEVILRCVPISNHLYFYWYRQILGQKVEFLVSFYNNEISEKSEIFDDQFSVERPDGSNFTLKIRSTKLEDSAMYFCASSEGRDTGVDQPQHFGDGTRLSIL.

This rearrangement joins TRBV9 to TRBJ2-1, with 10 bases that match TRBD1. Germline trimming cut 0 bases from V and 10 bases from J; bases unmatched to any gene: 10. This CDR3 has 16 residues. Germline V gene sequence: CDR1 SGDLS, CDR2 YYNGEE. The DNA for the CDR3 is TGTGCCAGCAGCGTAGCGGGGACAGGGGCCCCCAGGGAGCAGTTCTTC. This codes for CASSVAGTGAPREQFF.

The chain employs TRBV29-1 and TRBJ2-2, with D perhaps matching TRBD1 (6 bases). The CDR3 totals 16 residues. CDR1 is SQVTM, CDR2 ANQGSEA, per germline. V lost 7 bases and J lost 2, with 20 bases in between. The CDR3 nucleotides read TGCAGCGCCAACTCCGTCGGACAGACCAACACCGGGGAGCTGTTTTTT. As protein: CSANSVGQTNTGELFF.

The CDR3 protein is CASSFSRVSYEQYF. CDR3 sequence (DNA): TGTGCCAGCAGTTTCTCGCGGGTCTCCTACGAGCAGTACTTC. This chain connects TRBV6-2 or TRBV6-3 to TRBJ2-7; possibly TRBD2 for D (5 bases). Germline CDR1 MNHEY, CDR2 SVGEGT. V was cut by 4 bases and J by 0 bases, with 10 bases left in between. This CDR3 comprises 14 residues.

CDR3 DNA: TGTGCCAGCAGCTACAGGGTCGACACAGATACGCAGTATTTT. Its protein product is CASSYRVDTDTQYF. The chain couples TRBV5-8 to TRBJ2-3; perhaps TRBD1 as D (6 bases). The CDR3 extends over 14 amino acids. CDR1 is SGHTS and CDR2 is YDEGEE in the germline V gene. The ends were cut back, 3 bases at V and 2 bases at J, with 10 bases in the middle. The full variable domain, in which reference TRBV5-8 and TRBJ2-3 provide the parts outside the CDR3, is EAGVTQSPTHLIKTRGQQATLRCSPISGHTSVYWYQQALGLGLQFLLWYDEGEERNRGNFPPRFSGRQFPNYSSELNVNALELEDSALYLCASSYRVDTDTQYFGPGTRLTVL.

V gene TRBV9 combines with J gene TRBJ1-5; 8 nucleotides align to TRBD1. CDR1 and CDR2 (germline): SGDLS, YYNGEE. Trimming at V came to 4 bases and at J to 5 bases, leaving 8 bases not matched to a gene. The CDR3 sequence is 15 residues long. The CDR3 nucleotides are TGTGCCAGCAGCTTTGGGACAGGTCCCCATCAGCCCCAGCATTTT. Encoded protein: CASSFGTGPHQPQHF.

This chain links TRBV5-1 with TRBJ2-7, with D perhaps matching TRBD1 (6 bases). V shed 1 base and J shed 2 bases, with 13 bases lying between them. The CDR3 has 15 amino acids. In germline, CDR1 is SGHRS, CDR2 YFSETQ. CDR3 nucleotide sequence: TGCGCCAGCAGCTTGTCCCTGACAGGAGCCTACGAGCAGTACTTC. Protein: CASSLSLTGAYEQYF.

V and J are TRBV7-2 and TRBJ2-3; maybe TRBD1 (6 bases). The V gene's germline CDR1 is SGHTA and CDR2 FQGNSA. The CDR3 is 14 amino acids. Trimming pared 1 base from V and 5 bases from J, leaving 10 bases between. DNA of the CDR3: TGTGCCAGCAGCTTAGACAGGGCTTTAGATACGCAGTATTTT. Translated, it gives CASSLDRALDTQYF.

This chain joins TRBV5-1 and TRBJ2-1; weak D call: TRBD2 (6 bases). Per germline, CDR1 SGHRS and CDR2 YFSETQ. V lost 4 bases and J 4 bases, leaving 9 bases between the germline ends. This CDR3 contains 13 residues. CDR3 residues: CASSETSYNEQFF. The CDR3, as DNA: TGCGCCAGCAGCGAGACTAGTTACAATGAGCAGTTCTTC.

The V call is TRBV9, the J call TRBJ2-1, with TRBD2 identical over 11 bases. The CDR3 covers 18 residues. Germline V CDR1 and CDR2: SGDLS, YYNGEE. V was clipped by 0 bases and J by 3 bases; unmatched bases: 8. CDR3 sequence reads: CASSVGVSGGASYNEQFF. For the CDR3, the DNA is TGTGCCAGCAGCGTAGGGGTTAGCGGGGGGGCCAGCTACAATGAGCAGTTCTTC.

The chain carries TRBV6-5 and TRBJ1-1; D is uncertain. The CDR3 covers 13 residues. Trimming took off 6 bases at V and 2 bases at J, with 10 bases between the two ends. CDR1 is MNHEY and CDR2 is SVGAGI in the germline V gene. The CDR3 spells CASRLSPNTEAFF. The CDR3 DNA sequence: TGTGCCAGCAGACTTTCTCCCAACACTGAAGCTTTCTTT.

The CDR3 nucleotides read TGTGCCAGTAGCAGTAACTACAACACCGGGGAGCTGTTTTTT. Encoded protein: CASSSNYNTGELFF. The chain has TRBV19 and TRBJ2-2; D gene uncertain. The CDR3 extends over 14 amino acids. Trimming took 6 bases from V and 2 from J, leaving 10 bases between them. Germline V CDR1 and CDR2: LNHDA, SQIVND (reference sequence).

The CDR3 protein is CASSPGGALSSYNEQFF. The CDR3, as DNA: TGTGCCAGCAGCCCGGGAGGGGCCCTTAGCTCCTACAATGAGCAGTTCTTC. The chain links TRBV5-4 to TRBJ2-1; the match to TRBD2 covers 8 bases. The V gene's germline CDR1 is SGHNT and CDR2 YYREEE (reference sequence). CDR3 size: 17 residues. J lost 0 bases, V lost 4 bases, and 9 bases had no gene match.

Notes on this clone: The same CDR3 can be traced to other DNA sequences in this sample. This chain uses TRBV7-9 with TRBJ1-5; TRBD1 matches at 7 bases. Germline lookup yields CDR1 SEHNR and CDR2 FQNEAQ (reference sequence). The CDR3 sequence is 15 residues long. Unmatched junction bases numbered 4, after V lost 1 base and J lost 4 bases. In DNA, the CDR3 is TGTGCCAGCAGCTTAGAGGGGGCTGCTAATCAGCCCCAGCATTTT. Translating it yields CASSLEGAANQPQHF.

The chain couples TRBV5-1 to TRBJ2-2; a weak D match, TRBD2 (5 bases). V was clipped by 0 bases and J by 1 base, with 10 bases between them. The CDR3 covers 16 residues. Germline V gene sequence: CDR1 SGHRS, CDR2 YFSETQ. The CDR3 reads CASSLDGGLNTGELFF. The DNA of the CDR3 is TGCGCCAGCAGCTTGGATGGAGGACTGAACACCGGGGAGCTGTTTTTT. Filled out from reference TRBV5-1 and TRBJ2-2, the complete variable domain reads KAGVTQTPRYLIKTRGQQVTLSCSPISGHRSVSWYQQTPGQGLQFLFEYFSETQRNKGNFPGRFSGRQFSNSRSEMNVSTLELGDSALYLCASSLDGGLNTGELFFGEGSRLTVL.

This chain connects TRBV11-2 to TRBJ1-1; tentatively, D is TRBD1 (5 bases). Germline CDR1 and CDR2: SGHAT and FQNNGV. This CDR3 has 14 residues. Trimming removed 7 bases from V and 5 bases from J, with 17 bases in between. CDR3: CASTWGGMPTEAFF. The CDR3 bases are TGTGCCAGCACTTGGGGGGGAATGCCTACTGAAGCTTTCTTT.